This paragraph reports one TCR beta chain. The entry originates in a study of cytomegalovirus exposure and HLA in healthy donors. Sequencing used immunoSEQ multiplex PCR; TCRdb keeps in-frame clones, though not all of them. This table has about 71,000 clones, approximately 94% appearing once. The germline CDR1 and CDR2 sequences are SGHTA and FQGNSA. The CDR3 length is 19 residues. Trimming at V came to 0 bases and at J to 5 bases, leaving 13 bases not matched to a gene. The receptor's source is a woman younger than 35 in good health and CMV-seronegative. Sequencing was carried out using PBMCs. The rearrangement links TRBV7-2 to TRBJ2-5; 12 nucleotides line up with TRBD2. The DNA of the CDR3 is TGTGCCAGCAGCTTAGCGCTAATGCTAGCGGGGGGGCCGCGGGAGACCCAGTACTTC. The encoded protein is CASSLALMLAGGPRETQYF.